This is a list of T cell receptor beta chains from one sample in a study of T cells after yellow fever vaccination. TCRdb re-analysed the 5' RACE reads in MiXCR, keeping a single row per CDR3 protein. The sample includes approximately 510,000 distinct CDR3 sequences, around a fifth of them seen just once. The sequences come from PBMCs, collected approximately 22 days after the first yellow fever vaccination. The receptors derive from a man between 18 and 29 years old who received the YFV17D yellow fever vaccine. Each CDR3 is given with its conserved first and last residue. The order of the fields is D gene, V gene, J gene, clone size, CDR3 DNA, CDR3 protein. The D gene is left open where the match is weak. The size of a clone is reported for some rows only, either as once, few or many, or as a class for expanded clones.

TRBD2	TRBV6-5	TRBJ2-1	NA	TGTGCCAGCAGTTCCACTAGCGGGGGCTCCAATGAGCAGTTCTTC	CASSSTSGGSNEQFF
TRBD1	TRBV5-1	TRBJ1-4	NA	TGCGCCAGCAGGGGACAGGGAGCGGAAAAACTGTTTTTT	CASRGQGAEKLFF
TRBD2	TRBV5-1	TRBJ2-1	NA	TGCGCCAGCAGCCCTGGGACTAGCGGGGGCGATGAGCAGTTCTTC	CASSPGTSGGDEQFF
NA	TRBV6-2/TRBV6-3	TRBJ2-7	NA	TGTGCCAGCAGTTACTCGGTGGGATCCTACGAGCAGTACTTC	CASSYSVGSYEQYF
TRBD2	TRBV14	TRBJ2-3	NA	TGTGCCAGCAGCCAATTCGGGGGACTAGCGGAACTCACAGATACGCAGTATTTT	CASSQFGGLAELTDTQYF
NA	TRBV7-2	TRBJ2-7	few	TGTGCCAGCACCCTGACCCTTTCCTACGAGCAGTACTTC	CASTLTLSYEQYF
TRBD1	TRBV29-1	TRBJ2-7	once	TGCAGCGTTGATGAAGGGCAGGGGGCTGGCGAGCAGTACTTC	CSVDEGQGAGEQYF
NA	TRBV5-1	TRBJ1-1	few	TGCGCCAGCAGCTTGACAGAGTTGAACACTGAAGCTTTCTTT	CASSLTELNTEAFF
TRBD1	TRBV7-2	TRBJ2-7	few	TGTGCCAGCAGCTTGACAGGGGGTCAGTACGAGCAGTACTTC	CASSLTGGQYEQYF
TRBD1	TRBV4-3	TRBJ2-1	few	TGCGCCAGCAGCCAAGATGGGACAGGAGGGAATCATAATGAGCAGTTCTTC	CASSQDGTGGNHNEQFF
TRBD1	TRBV6-2/TRBV6-3	TRBJ1-6	NA	TGTGCCAGCAGTCCGGACAGGGATGTTGATTCACCCCTCCACTTT	CASSPDRDVDSPLHF
TRBD2	TRBV7-2	TRBJ2-3	few	TGTGCCAGCAGCTTCCTACTAGGGAGGGAAGGGGATACGCAGTATTTT	CASSFLLGREGDTQYF